Below, 2 T cell receptor beta chains from the same sample are listed, as sequenced in a study of CD8+ T cells in alopecia areata. Sequencing used cDNA as its template, made by extracting RNA and reverse transcribing it. The repertoire was sequenced with immunoSEQ multiplex PCR; TCRdb's copy has only in-frame clones and lacks some. This table has approximately 210,000 clones, more than 55% appearing once. The treatment: oral pan-JAK inhibitor, 5-10 mg twice daily. This specimen consisted of CD4+ T cells sorted from blood, obtained at roughly week 49, from a patient treated with tofacitinib. All receptors come from a human donor with alopecia areata.

The chain joins TRBV30 to TRBJ2-3; no clear D gene. V dropped 0 bases and J dropped 0 bases, with 10 bases sitting between them. The CDR3 is made up of 15 amino acids. Germline CDR1 GTSNPN, CDR2 SVGIG (reference sequence). DNA for the CDR3: TGTGCCTGGAGTGTGGTAGCAGCTAGCACAGATACGCAGTATTTT. Its translation is CAWSVVAASTDTQYF.

The chain links TRBV30 to TRBJ2-3; possibly TRBD2 for D (5 bases). The germline gives CDR1 GTSNPN, CDR2 SVGIG (reference sequence). V lost 0 bases, J lost 2 bases, and 9 bases lay in between. The CDR3 contains 14 residues. The CDR3 spells CAWSVQLDTDTQYF. The CDR3 DNA sequence: TGTGCCTGGAGTGTACAACTAGACACAGATACGCAGTATTTT. Looking up the rest from reference TRBV30 and TRBJ2-3 gives the full variable domain: SQTIHQWPATLVQPVGSPLSLECTVEGTSNPNLYWYRQAAGRGLQLLFYSVGIGQISSEVPQNLSASRPQDRQFILSSKKLLLSDSGFYLCAWSVQLDTDTQYFGPGTRLTVL.